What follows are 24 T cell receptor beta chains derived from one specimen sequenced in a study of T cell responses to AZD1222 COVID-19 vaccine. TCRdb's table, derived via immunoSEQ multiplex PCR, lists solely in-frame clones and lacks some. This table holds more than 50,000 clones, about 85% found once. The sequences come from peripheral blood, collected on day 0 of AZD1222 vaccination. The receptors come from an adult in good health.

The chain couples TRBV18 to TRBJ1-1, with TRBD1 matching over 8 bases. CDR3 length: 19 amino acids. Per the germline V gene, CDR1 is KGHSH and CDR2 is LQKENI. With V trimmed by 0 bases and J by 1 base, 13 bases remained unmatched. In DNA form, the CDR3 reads TGTGCCAGCTCACCACCCAGGAGCGGGACAGGACGCACGAACACTGAAGCTTTCTTT. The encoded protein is CASSPPRSGTGRTNTEAFF.

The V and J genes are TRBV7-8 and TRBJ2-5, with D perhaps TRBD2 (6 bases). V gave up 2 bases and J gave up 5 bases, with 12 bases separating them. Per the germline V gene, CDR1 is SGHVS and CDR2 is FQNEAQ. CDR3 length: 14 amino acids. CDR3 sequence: CASSLLGGEETQYF. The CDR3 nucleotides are TGTGCCAGCAGCTTATTGGGCGGGGAGGAGACCCAGTACTTC.

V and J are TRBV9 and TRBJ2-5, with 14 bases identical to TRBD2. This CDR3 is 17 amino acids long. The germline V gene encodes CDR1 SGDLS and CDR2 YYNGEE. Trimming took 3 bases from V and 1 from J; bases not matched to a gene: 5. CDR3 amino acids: CASSATGLAGGQETQYF. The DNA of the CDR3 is TGTGCCAGCAGCGCCACTGGACTAGCGGGGGGCCAAGAGACCCAGTACTTC.

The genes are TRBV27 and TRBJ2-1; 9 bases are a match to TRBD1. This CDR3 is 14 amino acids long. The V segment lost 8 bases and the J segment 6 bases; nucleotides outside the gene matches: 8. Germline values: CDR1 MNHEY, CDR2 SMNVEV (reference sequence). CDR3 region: CASSTGTGPNEQFF. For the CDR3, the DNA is TGTGCCAGCTCTACTGGGACAGGGCCCAATGAGCAGTTCTTC.

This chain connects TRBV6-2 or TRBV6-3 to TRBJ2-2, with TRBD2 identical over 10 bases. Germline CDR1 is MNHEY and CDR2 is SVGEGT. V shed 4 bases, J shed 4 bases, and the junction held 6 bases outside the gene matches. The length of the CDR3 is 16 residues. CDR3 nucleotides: TGTGCCAGCAGTTTCCTAGCGGGGGACCGCACCGGGGAGCTGTTTTTT. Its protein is CASSFLAGDRTGELFF.

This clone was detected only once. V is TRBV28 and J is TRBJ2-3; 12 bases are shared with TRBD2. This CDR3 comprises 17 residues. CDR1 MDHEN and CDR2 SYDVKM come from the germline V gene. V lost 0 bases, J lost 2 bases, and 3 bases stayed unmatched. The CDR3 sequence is CASSLWSSGGDTDTQYF. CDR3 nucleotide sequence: TGTGCCAGCAGTTTATGGTCTAGCGGGGGGGACACAGATACGCAGTATTTT.

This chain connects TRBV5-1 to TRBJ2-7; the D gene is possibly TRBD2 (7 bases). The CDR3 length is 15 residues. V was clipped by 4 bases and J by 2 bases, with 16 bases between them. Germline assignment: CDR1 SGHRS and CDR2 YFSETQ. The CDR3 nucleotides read TGCGCCAGCAGCCCCTCGGCGGGGGCCCCCTACGAGCAGTACTTC. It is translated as CASSPSAGAPYEQYF.

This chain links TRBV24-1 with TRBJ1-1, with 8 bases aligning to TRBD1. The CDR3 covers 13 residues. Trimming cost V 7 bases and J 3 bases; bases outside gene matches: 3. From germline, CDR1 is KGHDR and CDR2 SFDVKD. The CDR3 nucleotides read TGTGCCACCAGCAGGGGGCGCGACACTGAAGCTTTCTTT. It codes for CATSRGRDTEAFF.

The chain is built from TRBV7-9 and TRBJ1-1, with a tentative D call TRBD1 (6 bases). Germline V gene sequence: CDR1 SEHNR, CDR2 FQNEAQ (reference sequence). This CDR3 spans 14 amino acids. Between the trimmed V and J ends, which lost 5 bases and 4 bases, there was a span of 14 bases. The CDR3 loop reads CASSRPRGVTEAFF. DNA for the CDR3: TGTGCCAGCAGCCGTCCCAGGGGAGTCACTGAAGCTTTCTTT.

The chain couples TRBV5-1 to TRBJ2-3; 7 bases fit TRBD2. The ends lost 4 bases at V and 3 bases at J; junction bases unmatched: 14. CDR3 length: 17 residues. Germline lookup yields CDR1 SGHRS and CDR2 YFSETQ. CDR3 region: CASSRDNSGLGTDTQYF. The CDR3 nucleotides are TGCGCCAGCAGCCGAGACAATAGCGGGTTAGGGACAGATACGCAGTATTTT.

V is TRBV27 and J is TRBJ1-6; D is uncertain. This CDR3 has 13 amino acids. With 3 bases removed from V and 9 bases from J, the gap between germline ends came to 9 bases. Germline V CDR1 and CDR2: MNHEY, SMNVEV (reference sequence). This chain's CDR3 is CASSFQEGSPLHF. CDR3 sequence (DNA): TGTGCCAGCAGTTTCCAGGAGGGTTCACCCCTCCACTTT.

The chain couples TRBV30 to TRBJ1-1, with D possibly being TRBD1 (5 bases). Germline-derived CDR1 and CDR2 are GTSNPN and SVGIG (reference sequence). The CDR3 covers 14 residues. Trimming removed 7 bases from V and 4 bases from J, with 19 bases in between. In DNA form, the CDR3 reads TGTGCCTTGGATAAAAGGGGTAGCAGCACTGAAGCTTTCTTT. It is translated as CALDKRGSSTEAFF.

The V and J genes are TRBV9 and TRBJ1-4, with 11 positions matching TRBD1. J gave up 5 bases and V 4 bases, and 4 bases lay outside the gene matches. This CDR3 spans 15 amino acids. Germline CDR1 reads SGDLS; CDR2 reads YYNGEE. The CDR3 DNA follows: TGTGCCAGCAGCCCTGGGACAGGGGGGAATGAAAAACTGTTTTTT. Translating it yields CASSPGTGGNEKLFF.

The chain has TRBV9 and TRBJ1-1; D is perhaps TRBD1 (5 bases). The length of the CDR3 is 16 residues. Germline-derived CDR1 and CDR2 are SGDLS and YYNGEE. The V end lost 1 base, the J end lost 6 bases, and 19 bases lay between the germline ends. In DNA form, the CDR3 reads TGTGCCAGCAGCGTATCTGGGAACAGGAAAGCCTCTGAAGCTTTCTTT. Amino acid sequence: CASSVSGNRKASEAFF. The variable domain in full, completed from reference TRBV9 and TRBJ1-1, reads DSGVTQTPKHLITATGQRVTLRCSPRSGDLSVYWYQQSLDQGLQFLIQYYNGEERAKGNILERFSAQQFPDLHSELNLSSLELGDSALYFCASSVSGNRKASEAFFGQGTRLTVV.

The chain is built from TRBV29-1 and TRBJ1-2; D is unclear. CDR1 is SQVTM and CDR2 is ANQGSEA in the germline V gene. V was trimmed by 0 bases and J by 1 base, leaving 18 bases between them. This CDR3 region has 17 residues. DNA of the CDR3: TGCAGCGTTGAAGATAGGTCGGCTCTGGGAAGTAACTATGGCTACACCTTC. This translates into CSVEDRSALGSNYGYTF.

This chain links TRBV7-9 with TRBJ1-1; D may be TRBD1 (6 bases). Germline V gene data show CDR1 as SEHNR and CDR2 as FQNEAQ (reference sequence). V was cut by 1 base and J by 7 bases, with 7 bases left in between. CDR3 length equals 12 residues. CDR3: CASSLVRGEAFF. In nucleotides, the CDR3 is TGTGCCAGCAGCTTAGTCAGGGGTGAAGCTTTCTTT.

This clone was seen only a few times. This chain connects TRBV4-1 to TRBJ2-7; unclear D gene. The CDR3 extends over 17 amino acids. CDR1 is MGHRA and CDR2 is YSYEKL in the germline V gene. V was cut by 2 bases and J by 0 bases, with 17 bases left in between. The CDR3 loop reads CASSQFPTTPSSYEQYF. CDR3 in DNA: TGCGCCAGCAGCCAATTTCCAACAACCCCCAGCTCCTACGAGCAGTACTTC.

CDR3 coding DNA: TGTGCCAGCAGCACAGTCTACGAGCAGTACTTC. This sequence encodes CASSTVYEQYF. This rearrangement joins TRBV6-2 or TRBV6-3 to TRBJ2-7; D is undetermined. The CDR3 extends over 11 amino acids. The V gene's germline CDR1 is MNHEY and CDR2 SVGEGT. V lost 6 bases and J 3 bases, leaving 6 bases between the germline ends.

This CDR3 reads CASSWAGRDSNQPQHF. DNA of the CDR3: TGTGCCAGCAGTTGGGCAGGGCGGGATAGCAATCAGCCCCAGCATTTT. The J gene is TRBJ1-5, the V gene TRBV28, with a possible D match to TRBD1 (5 bases). The CDR3 spans 16 residues. V gave up 4 bases and J gave up 0 bases, with 13 bases separating them. Germline-derived CDR1 and CDR2 are MDHEN and SYDVKM. Filled out from reference TRBV28 and TRBJ1-5, the complete variable domain reads DVKVTQSSRYLVKRTGEKVFLECVQDMDHENMFWYRQDPGLGLRLIYFSYDVKMKEKGDIPEGYSVSREKKERFSLILESASTNQTSMYLCASSWAGRDSNQPQHFGDGTRLSIL.

CDR3 DNA: TGTGCCACCAGTGATCCCAGGGTGGGTCAGCCCCAGCATTTT. Protein: CATSDPRVGQPQHF. V usage is TRBV24-1 and J usage is TRBJ1-5; possibly TRBD1 for D (5 bases). V dropped 3 bases and J dropped 6 bases, with 11 bases sitting between them. CDR3 size: 14 residues. Per germline, CDR1 KGHDR and CDR2 SFDVKD.

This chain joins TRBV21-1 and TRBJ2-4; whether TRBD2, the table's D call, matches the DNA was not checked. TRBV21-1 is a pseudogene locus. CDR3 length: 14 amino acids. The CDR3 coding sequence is TGTGCCAGCAGCTCCCCTCCGGCGGGGGACATTCAGTACTTC. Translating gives CASSSPPAGDIQYF.

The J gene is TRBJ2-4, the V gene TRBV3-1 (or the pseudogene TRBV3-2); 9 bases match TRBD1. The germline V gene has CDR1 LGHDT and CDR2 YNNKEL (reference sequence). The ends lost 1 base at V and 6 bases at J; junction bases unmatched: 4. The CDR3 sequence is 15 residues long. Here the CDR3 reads CASSQAPTGGNIQYF. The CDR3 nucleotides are TGTGCCAGCAGCCAAGCCCCGACAGGGGGAAACATTCAGTACTTC.

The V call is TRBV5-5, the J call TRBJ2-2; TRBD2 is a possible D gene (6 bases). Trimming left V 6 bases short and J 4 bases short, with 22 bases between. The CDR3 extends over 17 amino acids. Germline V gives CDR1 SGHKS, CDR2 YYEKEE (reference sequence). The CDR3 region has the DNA TGTGCCAGCACCCCAACGTGGGACTTCCGACCCACCGGGGAGCTGTTTTTT. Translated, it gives CASTPTWDFRPTGELFF.

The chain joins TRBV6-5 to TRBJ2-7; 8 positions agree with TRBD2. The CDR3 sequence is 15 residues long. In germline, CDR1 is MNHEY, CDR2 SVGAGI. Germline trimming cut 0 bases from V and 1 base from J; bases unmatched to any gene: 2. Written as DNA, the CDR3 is TGTGCCAGCAGTTACTCAGCGGGGGCGTCCTACGAGCAGTACTTC. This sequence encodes CASSYSAGASYEQYF.